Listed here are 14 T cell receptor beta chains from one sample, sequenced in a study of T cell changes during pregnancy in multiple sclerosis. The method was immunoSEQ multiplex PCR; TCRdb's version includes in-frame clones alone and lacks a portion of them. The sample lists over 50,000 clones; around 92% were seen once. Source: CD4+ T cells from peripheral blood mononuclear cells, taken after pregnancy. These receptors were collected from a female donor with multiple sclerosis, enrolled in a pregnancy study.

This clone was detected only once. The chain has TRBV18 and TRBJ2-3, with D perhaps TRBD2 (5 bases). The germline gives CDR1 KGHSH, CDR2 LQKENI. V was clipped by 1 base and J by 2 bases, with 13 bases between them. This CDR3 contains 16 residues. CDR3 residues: CASSPLSLRDTDTQYF. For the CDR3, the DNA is TGTGCCAGCTCACCACTCTCCCTCCGGGACACAGATACGCAGTATTTT.

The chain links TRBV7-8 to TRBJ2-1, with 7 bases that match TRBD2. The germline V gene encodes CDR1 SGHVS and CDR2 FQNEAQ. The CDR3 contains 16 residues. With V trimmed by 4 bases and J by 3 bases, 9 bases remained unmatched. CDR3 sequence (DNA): TGTGCCAGCAGCTCGCGGGCGGGAGTGGGCTACAATGAGCAGTTCTTC. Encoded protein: CASSSRAGVGYNEQFF.

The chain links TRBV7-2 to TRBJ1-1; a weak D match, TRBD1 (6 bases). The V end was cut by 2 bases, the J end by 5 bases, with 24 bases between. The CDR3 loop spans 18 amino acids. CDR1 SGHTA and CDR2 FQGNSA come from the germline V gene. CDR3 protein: CASSLLPRQGGVSTEAFF. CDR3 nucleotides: TGTGCCAGCAGCTTATTACCCCGACAAGGGGGAGTTTCGACTGAAGCTTTCTTT.

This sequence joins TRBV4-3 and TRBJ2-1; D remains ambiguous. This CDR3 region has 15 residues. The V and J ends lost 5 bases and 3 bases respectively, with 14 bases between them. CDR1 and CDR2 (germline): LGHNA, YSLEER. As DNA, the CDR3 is TGCGCCAGCAGCAAAACTGGGCAGGTCTACAATGAGCAGTTCTTC. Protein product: CASSKTGQVYNEQFF.

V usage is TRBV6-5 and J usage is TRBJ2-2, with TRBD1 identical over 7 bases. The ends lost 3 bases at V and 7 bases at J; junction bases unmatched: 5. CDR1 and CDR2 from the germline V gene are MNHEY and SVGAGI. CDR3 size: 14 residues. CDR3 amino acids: CASSYDQGVGELFF. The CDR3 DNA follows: TGTGCCAGCAGTTATGATCAGGGGGTCGGGGAGCTGTTTTTT.

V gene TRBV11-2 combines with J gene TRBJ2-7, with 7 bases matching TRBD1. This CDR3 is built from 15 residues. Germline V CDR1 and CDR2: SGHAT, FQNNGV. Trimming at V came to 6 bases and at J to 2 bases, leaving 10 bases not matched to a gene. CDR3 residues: CASRSLRDRPYEQYF. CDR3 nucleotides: TGTGCCAGCAGATCACTCCGGGACAGACCCTACGAGCAGTACTTC.

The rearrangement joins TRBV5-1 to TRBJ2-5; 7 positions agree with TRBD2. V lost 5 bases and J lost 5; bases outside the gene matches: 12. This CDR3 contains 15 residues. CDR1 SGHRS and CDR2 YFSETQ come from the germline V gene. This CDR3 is CASSRAGVTRETQYF. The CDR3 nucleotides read TGCGCCAGCAGTAGGGCGGGAGTTACGCGTGAGACCCAGTACTTC.

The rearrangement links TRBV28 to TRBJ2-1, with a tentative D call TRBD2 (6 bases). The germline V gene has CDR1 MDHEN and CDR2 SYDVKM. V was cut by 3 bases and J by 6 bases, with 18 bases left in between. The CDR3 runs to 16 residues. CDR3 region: CASSFGAGLTSNEQFF. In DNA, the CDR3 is TGTGCCAGCAGTTTTGGGGCTGGACTGACTAGCAATGAGCAGTTCTTC. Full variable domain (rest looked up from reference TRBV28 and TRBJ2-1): DVKVTQSSRYLVKRTGEKVFLECVQDMDHENMFWYRQDPGLGLRLIYFSYDVKMKEKGDIPEGYSVSREKKERFSLILESASTNQTSMYLCASSFGAGLTSNEQFFGPGTRLTVL.

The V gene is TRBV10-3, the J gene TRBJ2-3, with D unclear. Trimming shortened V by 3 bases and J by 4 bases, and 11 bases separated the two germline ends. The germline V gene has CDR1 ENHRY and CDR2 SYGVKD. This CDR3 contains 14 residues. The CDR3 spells CAISEQAQSDTQYF. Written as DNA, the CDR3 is TGTGCCATCAGTGAACAAGCGCAGTCAGATACGCAGTATTTT.

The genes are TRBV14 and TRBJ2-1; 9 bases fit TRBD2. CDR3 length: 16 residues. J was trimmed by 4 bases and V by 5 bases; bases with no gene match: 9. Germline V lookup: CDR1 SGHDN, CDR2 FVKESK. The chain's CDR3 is CASSKQLAGLYNEQFF. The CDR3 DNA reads TGTGCCAGCAGCAAGCAACTAGCGGGCCTTTACAATGAGCAGTTCTTC.

CDR3 sequence: CASSDSGGAETQYF. The CDR3 DNA reads TGTGCCAGCAGCGATTCAGGGGGCGCGGAGACCCAGTACTTC. The genes are TRBV7-2 and TRBJ2-5; 8 nucleotides match TRBD1. Germline CDR1 and CDR2: SGHTA and FQGNSA. The length of the CDR3 is 14 residues. V lost 5 bases to trimming and J lost 5 bases; unmatched junction nucleotides: 7.

The CDR3 DNA reads as TGTGCCAGCAGTTACATCGAAGAGACCCAGTACTTC. Its protein product is CASSYIEETQYF. This chain uses TRBV2 with TRBJ2-5; D call uncertain. This CDR3 is built from 12 residues. CDR1 and CDR2 (germline): SNHLY, FYNNEI. Trimming cost V 5 bases and J 3 bases, with 7 bases left between them. Looking up the rest from reference TRBV2 and TRBJ2-5 gives the full variable domain: EPEVTQTPSHQVTQMGQEVILRCVPISNHLYFYWYRQILGQKVEFLVSFYNNEISEKSEIFDDQFSVERPDGSNFTLKIRSTKLEDSAMYFCASSYIEETQYFGPGTRLLVL.

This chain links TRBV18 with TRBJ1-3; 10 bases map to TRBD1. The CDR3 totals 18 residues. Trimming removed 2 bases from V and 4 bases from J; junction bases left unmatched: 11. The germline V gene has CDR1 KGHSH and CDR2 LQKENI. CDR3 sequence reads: CASSPFALGTGAGNTIYF. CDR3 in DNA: TGTGCCAGCTCACCATTCGCCCTAGGGACAGGGGCGGGAAACACCATATATTTT.

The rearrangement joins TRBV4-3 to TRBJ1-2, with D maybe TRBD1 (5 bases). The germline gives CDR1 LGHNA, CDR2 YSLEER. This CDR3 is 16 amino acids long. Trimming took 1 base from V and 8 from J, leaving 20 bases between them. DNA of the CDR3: TGCGCCAGCAGCCAAGCCACAACCGGGGGAGTGGGAGGCTACACCTTC. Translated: CASSQATTGGVGGYTF.